A single sample is the source of the 11 T cell receptor beta chains below, sequenced in a study of cytomegalovirus exposure and HLA in healthy donors. Assay used: immunoSEQ multiplex PCR; TCRdb lists only in-frame clones, some missing. This sample has 120,000 or so clones, with 80% to 90% found just once. The sequenced sample consisted of PBMCs. All receptors derive from a young woman in good health and CMV-seronegative.

The rearrangement uses TRBV20-1 and TRBJ1-5; D is undetermined. Germline V gene sequence: CDR1 DFQATT, CDR2 SNEGSKA (reference sequence). The CDR3 has 10 amino acids. Trimming cost V 5 bases and J 8 bases, with 7 bases left between them. In DNA form, the CDR3 reads TGCAGTGCTGGACTTAAGCCCCAGCATTTT. Its translation: CSAGLKPQHF.

The V call is TRBV7-9, the J call TRBJ1-4; no firm D call. Looked up from germline, CDR1 is SEHNR and CDR2 is FQNEAQ (reference sequence). V was cut by 5 bases and J by 6 bases, with 13 bases left in between. This CDR3 has 14 residues. The CDR3 DNA follows: TGTGCCAGCAGCCCCGTAGGTCGGGATGAAAAACTGTTTTTT. Translated, it gives CASSPVGRDEKLFF.

This chain uses TRBV11-1 with TRBJ1-2, with 7 positions matching TRBD1. The CDR3 contains 14 residues. V gave up 5 bases and J gave up 4 bases; unmatched junction bases: 7. Germline loops: CDR1 SGHAT, CDR2 FQDESV (reference sequence). CDR3 residues: CASSPTGLGYGYTF. As DNA, the CDR3 is TGTGCCAGCAGCCCGACAGGGCTAGGCTATGGCTACACCTTC.

This rearrangement joins TRBV30 to TRBJ1-2; D gene unclear. The CDR3 runs to 13 residues. Germline V CDR1 and CDR2: GTSNPN, SVGIG (reference sequence). V shed 0 bases and J shed 2 bases, with 7 bases lying between them. This CDR3 reads CAWSVGHNYGYTF. The CDR3 region has the DNA TGTGCCTGGAGTGTTGGGCACAACTATGGCTACACCTTC.

V is TRBV7-2 and J is TRBJ2-7, with TRBD2 matching 8 bases. Germline loops: CDR1 SGHTA, CDR2 FQGNSA. CDR3 size: 16 residues. V was clipped by 0 bases and J by 4 bases; unmatched bases: 8. For the CDR3, the DNA is TGTGCCAGCAGCTTAGCTGCTAGCGGGCGGACATACGAGCAGTACTTC. It is translated as CASSLAASGRTYEQYF.

This sequence joins TRBV5-5 and TRBJ2-7, with unresolved D. CDR1 and CDR2 from the germline V gene are SGHKS and YYEKEE (reference sequence). The V end was cut by 0 bases, the J end by 6 bases, with 10 bases between. This CDR3 is built from 13 residues. The CDR3 region has the DNA TGTGCCAGCAGCTTGGACGTAGTGGTCGAGCAGTACTTC. Encoded protein: CASSLDVVVEQYF.

DNA for the CDR3: TGTGCCAGTAACCCCGGGGCAGGGGGCTCCCGGGGGATTGAGCAGTTCTTC. This encodes CASNPGAGGSRGIEQFF. The chain uses TRBV19 and TRBJ2-1; 8 nucleotides agree with TRBD1. Looked up from germline, CDR1 is LNHDA and CDR2 is SQIVND (reference sequence). The CDR3 runs 17 residues. The V and J ends lost 7 bases and 9 bases, in that order; junction bases with no gene match: 20.

The chain employs TRBV6-1 and TRBJ2-7, with 7 bases matching TRBD1. CDR1 is MNHNS, CDR2 SASEGT, per germline. Losses at the gene ends were 7 bases for V and 6 bases for J; bases not matched to a gene: 9. This CDR3 region has 13 residues. CDR3 amino acids: CASTPQGRIEQYF. In DNA, the CDR3 is TGTGCCAGCACCCCACAGGGGCGGATCGAGCAGTACTTC.

The genes are TRBV30 and TRBJ1-2; D gene ambiguous. The CDR3 has 10 amino acids. Germline V gene sequence: CDR1 GTSNPN, CDR2 SVGIG (reference sequence). V was trimmed by 8 bases and J by 12 bases, leaving 16 bases between them. The CDR3: CALGGAGHTF. The CDR3, as DNA: TGTGCCCTGGGAGGTGCCGGACACACCTTC. The full variable domain, its missing parts supplied by reference TRBV30 and TRBJ1-2, is SQTIHQWPATLVQPVGSPLSLECTVEGTSNPNLYWYRQAAGRGLQLLFYSVGIGQISSEVPQNLSASRPQDRQFILSSKKLLLSDSGFYLCALGGAGHTFGSGTRLTVV.

This chain joins TRBV28 and TRBJ2-7, with 8 nucleotides matching TRBD2. Germline V gives CDR1 MDHEN, CDR2 SYDVKM. CDR3 size: 14 residues. The trim removed 1 base at V and 7 bases at J, leaving 6 bases unmatched. CDR3 coding DNA: TGTGCCAGCAGTTTATACGGGAGGGCCAGGGAGCAGTACTTC. Translated, it gives CASSLYGRAREQYF.

The chain employs TRBV28 and TRBJ1-2; TRBD1 agrees at 10 bases. The CDR3 is 14 amino acids. The junction had 4 bases not matched to a gene; V was cut back by 2 bases and J by 7 bases. CDR1 is MDHEN, CDR2 SYDVKM, per germline. Here the CDR3 reads CASSLGTGAGGYTF. CDR3 coding DNA: TGTGCCAGCAGTTTAGGGACAGGGGCAGGTGGCTACACCTTC.